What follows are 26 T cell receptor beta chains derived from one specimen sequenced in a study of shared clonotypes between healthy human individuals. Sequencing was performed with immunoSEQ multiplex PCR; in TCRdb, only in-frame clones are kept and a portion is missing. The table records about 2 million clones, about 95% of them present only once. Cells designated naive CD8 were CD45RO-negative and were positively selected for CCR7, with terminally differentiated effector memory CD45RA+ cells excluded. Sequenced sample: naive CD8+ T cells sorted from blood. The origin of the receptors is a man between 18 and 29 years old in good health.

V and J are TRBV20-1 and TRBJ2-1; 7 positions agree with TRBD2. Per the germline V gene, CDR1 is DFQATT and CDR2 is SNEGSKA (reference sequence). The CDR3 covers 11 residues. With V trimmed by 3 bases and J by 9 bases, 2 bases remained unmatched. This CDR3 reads CSASGGTEQFF. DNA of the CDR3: TGCAGTGCTAGCGGGGGGACTGAGCAGTTCTTC.

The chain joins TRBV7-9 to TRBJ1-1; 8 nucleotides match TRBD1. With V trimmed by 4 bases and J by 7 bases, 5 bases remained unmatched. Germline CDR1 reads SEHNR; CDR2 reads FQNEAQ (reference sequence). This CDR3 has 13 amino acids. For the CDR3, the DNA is TGTGCCAGCAGCTCCAGGGGGCAAGGTGAAGCTTTCTTT. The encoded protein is CASSSRGQGEAFF.

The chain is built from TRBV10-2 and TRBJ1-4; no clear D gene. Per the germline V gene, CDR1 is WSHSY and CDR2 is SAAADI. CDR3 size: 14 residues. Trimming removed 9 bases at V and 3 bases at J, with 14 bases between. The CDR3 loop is CARTAQASNEKLFF. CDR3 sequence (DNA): TGCGCCAGAACGGCCCAGGCTTCTAATGAAAAACTGTTTTTT.

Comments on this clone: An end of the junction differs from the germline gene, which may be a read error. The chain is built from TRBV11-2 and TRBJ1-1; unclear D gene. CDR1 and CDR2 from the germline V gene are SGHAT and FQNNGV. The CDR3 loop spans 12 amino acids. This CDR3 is CASSLSNSEAFF. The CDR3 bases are TGTGCCAGCAGCTTATCGAACAGTGAAGCTTTCTTT.

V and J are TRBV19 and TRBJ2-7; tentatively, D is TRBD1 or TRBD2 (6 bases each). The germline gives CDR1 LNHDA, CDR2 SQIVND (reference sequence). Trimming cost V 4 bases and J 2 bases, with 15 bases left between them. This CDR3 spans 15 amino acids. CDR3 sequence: CASSTGGSYAYEQYF. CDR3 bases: TGTGCCAGTAGTACCGGGGGCAGCTATGCCTACGAGCAGTACTTC.

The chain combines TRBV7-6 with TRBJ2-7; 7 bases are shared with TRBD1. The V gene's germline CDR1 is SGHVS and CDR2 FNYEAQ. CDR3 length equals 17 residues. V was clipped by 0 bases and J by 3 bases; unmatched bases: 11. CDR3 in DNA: TGTGCCAGCAGCTTAGCGCCCTCGGACAGGCCTGGCTACGAGCAGTACTTC. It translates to CASSLAPSDRPGYEQYF. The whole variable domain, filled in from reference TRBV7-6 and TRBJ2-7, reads GAGVSQSPRYKVTKRGQDVALRCDPISGHVSLYWYRQALGQGPEFLTYFNYEAQQDKSGLPNDRFSAERPEGSISTLTIQRTEQRDSAMYRCASSLAPSDRPGYEQYFGPGTRLTVT.

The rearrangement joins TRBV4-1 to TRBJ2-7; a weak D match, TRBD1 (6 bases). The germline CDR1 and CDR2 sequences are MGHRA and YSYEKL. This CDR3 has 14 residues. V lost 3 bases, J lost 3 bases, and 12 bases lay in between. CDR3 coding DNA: TGCGCCAGCAGCCACCATGGACAGTACTACGAGCAGTACTTC. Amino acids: CASSHHGQYYEQYF.

CDR3 loop: CASSLLGQGKTGELFF. In nucleotides, the CDR3 is TGTGCCAGCAGCTTGCTCGGACAGGGCAAAACCGGGGAGCTGTTTTTT. The J gene is TRBJ2-2, the V gene TRBV5-6, with 8 bases aligning to TRBD1. The ends lost 1 base at V and 5 bases at J; junction bases unmatched: 7. The CDR3 totals 16 residues. CDR1 is SGHDT and CDR2 is YYEEEE in the germline V gene.

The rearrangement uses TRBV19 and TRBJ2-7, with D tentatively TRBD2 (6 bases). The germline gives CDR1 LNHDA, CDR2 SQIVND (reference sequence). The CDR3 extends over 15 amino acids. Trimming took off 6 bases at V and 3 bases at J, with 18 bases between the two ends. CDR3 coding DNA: TGTGCCAGTAGCCCGACTAGGATGGGAGTCTACGAGCAGTACTTC. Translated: CASSPTRMGVYEQYF.

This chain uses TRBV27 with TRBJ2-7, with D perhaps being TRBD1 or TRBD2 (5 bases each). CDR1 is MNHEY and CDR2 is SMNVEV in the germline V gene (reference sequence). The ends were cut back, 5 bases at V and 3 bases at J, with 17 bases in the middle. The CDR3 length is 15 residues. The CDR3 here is CASSRLGTQGYEQYF. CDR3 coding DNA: TGTGCCAGCAGTCGCCTCGGGACGCAAGGCTACGAGCAGTACTTC.

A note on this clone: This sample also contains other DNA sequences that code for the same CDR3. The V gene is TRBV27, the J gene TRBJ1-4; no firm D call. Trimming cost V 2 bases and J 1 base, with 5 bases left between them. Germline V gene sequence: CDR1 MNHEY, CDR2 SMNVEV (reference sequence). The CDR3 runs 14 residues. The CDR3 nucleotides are TGTGCCAGCAGTTTAACGGGAACTAATGAAAAACTGTTTTTT. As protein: CASSLTGTNEKLFF.

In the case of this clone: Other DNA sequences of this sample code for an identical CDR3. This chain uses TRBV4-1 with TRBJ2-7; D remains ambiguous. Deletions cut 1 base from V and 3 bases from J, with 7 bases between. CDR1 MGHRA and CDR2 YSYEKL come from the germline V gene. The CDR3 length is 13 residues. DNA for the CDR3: TGCGCCAGCAGCCAAGGGCCCGACTACGAGCAGTACTTC. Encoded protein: CASSQGPDYEQYF.

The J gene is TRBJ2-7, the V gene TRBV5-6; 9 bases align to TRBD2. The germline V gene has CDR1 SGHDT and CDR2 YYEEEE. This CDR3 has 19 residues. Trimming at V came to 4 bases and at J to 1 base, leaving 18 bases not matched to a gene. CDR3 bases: TGTGCCAGCAGCCCCCTGTGGCAGGATAGCGGGAGAGGTTCCTACGAGCAGTACTTC. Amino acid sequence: CASSPLWQDSGRGSYEQYF.

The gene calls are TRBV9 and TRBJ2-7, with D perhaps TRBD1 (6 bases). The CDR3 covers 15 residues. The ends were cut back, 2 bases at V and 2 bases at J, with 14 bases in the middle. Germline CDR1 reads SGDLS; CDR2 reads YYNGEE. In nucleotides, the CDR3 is TGTGCCAGCAGCGTCACCGGGACAACAACCTACGAGCAGTACTTC. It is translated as CASSVTGTTTYEQYF.

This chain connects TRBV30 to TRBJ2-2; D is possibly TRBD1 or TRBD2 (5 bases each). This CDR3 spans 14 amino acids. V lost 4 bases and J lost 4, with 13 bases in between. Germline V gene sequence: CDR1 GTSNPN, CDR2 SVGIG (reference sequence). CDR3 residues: CAWMQGAGTGELFF. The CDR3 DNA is TGTGCCTGGATGCAGGGTGCGGGCACCGGGGAGCTGTTTTTT.

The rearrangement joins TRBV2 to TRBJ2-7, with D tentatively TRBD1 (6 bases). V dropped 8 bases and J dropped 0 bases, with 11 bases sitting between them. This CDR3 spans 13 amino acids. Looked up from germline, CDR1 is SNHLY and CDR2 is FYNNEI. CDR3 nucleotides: TGTGCCAGCCTGGGGACACTCTCCTACGAGCAGTACTTC. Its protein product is CASLGTLSYEQYF.

For the CDR3, the DNA is TGTGCCAGCAACCCAGTTGGAGGCTCCTACGAGCAGTACTTC. It is translated as CASNPVGGSYEQYF. The rearrangement joins TRBV9 to TRBJ2-7, with a possible D match to TRBD2 (5 bases). The germline V gene has CDR1 SGDLS and CDR2 YYNGEE. Trimming left V 6 bases short and J 0 bases short, with 13 bases between. The length of the CDR3 is 14 residues.

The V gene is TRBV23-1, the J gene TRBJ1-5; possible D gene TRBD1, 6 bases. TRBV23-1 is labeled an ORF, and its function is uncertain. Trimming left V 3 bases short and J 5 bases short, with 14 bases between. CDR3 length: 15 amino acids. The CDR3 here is CASSQPTGKDQPQHF. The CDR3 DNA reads TGCGCCAGCAGTCAGCCAACAGGGAAAGATCAGCCCCAGCATTTT.

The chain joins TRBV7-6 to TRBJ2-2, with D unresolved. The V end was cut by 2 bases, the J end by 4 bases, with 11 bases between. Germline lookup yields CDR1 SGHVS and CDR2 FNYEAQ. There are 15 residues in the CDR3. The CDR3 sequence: CASSLLTVGTGELFF. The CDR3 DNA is TGTGCCAGCAGCTTACTCACGGTGGGCACCGGGGAGCTGTTTTTT. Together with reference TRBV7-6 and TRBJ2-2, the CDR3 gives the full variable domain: GAGVSQSPRYKVTKRGQDVALRCDPISGHVSLYWYRQALGQGPEFLTYFNYEAQQDKSGLPNDRFSAERPEGSISTLTIQRTEQRDSAMYRCASSLLTVGTGELFFGEGSRLTVL.

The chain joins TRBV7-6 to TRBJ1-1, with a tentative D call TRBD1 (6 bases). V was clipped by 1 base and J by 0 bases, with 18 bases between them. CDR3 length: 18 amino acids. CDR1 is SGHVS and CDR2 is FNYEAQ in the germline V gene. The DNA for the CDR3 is TGTGCCAGCAGCTTAGAGGCTGAATTGGGGGGCTTGAACACTGAAGCTTTCTTT. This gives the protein CASSLEAELGGLNTEAFF.

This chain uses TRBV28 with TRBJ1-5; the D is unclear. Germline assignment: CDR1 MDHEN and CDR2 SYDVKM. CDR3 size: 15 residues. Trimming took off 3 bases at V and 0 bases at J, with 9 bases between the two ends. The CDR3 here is CASSLRVDSNQPQHF. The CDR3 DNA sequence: TGTGCCAGCAGTTTGCGGGTAGATAGCAATCAGCCCCAGCATTTT.

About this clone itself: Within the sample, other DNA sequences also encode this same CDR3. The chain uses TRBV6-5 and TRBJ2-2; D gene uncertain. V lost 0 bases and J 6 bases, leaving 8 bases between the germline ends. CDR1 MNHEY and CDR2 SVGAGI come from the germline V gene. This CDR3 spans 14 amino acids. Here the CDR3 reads CASSYSLGPGELFF. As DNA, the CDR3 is TGTGCCAGCAGTTACTCCCTAGGACCCGGGGAGCTGTTTTTT.

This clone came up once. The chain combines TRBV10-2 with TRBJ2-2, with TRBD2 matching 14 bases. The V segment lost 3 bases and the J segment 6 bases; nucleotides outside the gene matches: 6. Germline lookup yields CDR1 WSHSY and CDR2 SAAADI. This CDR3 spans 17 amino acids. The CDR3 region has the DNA TGCGCCAGCAGTGATATGACTAGCGGGAGGGCCCCCGGGGAGCTGTTTTTT. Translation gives CASSDMTSGRAPGELFF.

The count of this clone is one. CDR3 nucleotide sequence: TGTGCCAGTATGTTGGGACAGGGAGGCGAGCAGTACTTC. Translating gives CASMLGQGGEQYF. The genes are TRBV19 and TRBJ2-7; 9 bases agree with TRBD1. This CDR3 contains 13 residues. The germline V gene has CDR1 LNHDA and CDR2 SQIVND (reference sequence). V shed 7 bases, J shed 6 bases, and the junction held 7 bases outside the gene matches. The full variable domain, its missing parts supplied by reference TRBV19 and TRBJ2-7, is DGGITQSPKYLFRKEGQNVTLSCEQNLNHDAMYWYRQDPGQGLRLIYYSQIVNDFQKGDIAEGYSVSREKKESFPLTVTSAQKNPTAFYLCASMLGQGGEQYFGPGTRLTVT.

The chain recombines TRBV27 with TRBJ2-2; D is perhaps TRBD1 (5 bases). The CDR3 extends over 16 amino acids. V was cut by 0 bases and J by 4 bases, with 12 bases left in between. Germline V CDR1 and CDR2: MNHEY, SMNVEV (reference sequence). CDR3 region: CASSLSGPGRTGELFF. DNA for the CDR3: TGTGCCAGCAGTTTATCCGGGCCAGGGCGCACCGGGGAGCTGTTTTTT.

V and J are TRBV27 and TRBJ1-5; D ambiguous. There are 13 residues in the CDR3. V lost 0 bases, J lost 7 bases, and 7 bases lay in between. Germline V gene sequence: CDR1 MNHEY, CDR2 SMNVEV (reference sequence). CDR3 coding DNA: TGTGCCAGCAGTTTATCGAATATCCAGCCCCAGCATTTT. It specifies CASSLSNIQPQHF.